This section outlines one TCR beta chain sequence together with its context. No antigen is known for it. The germline V and J ends were trimmed by 6 bases and 0 bases, with 11 bases remaining between them. The germline gives CDR1 MGHDK, CDR2 SYGVNS. This CDR3 is 14 amino acids long. This entry is derived from a study of T cells in Graves' hyperthyroidism and ophthalmopathy. Study conclusions and caveats: Most expanded thyroid clonotypes above 0.001 also appeared in blood.

Researchers took RNA transcripts and amplified the TCR beta CDR3 regions from them. Researchers ran a first-round RT-PCR on the TCR CDR3 using the HTBI primer set. TCRdb used MiXCR to reprocess the multiplex PCR reads, holding one entry per CDR3 protein. The data contain hundreds of thousands of distinct CDR3 sequences, 13% to 15% of them singletons. The V and J genes are TRBV25-1 and TRBJ1-1; D possibly corresponds to TRBD1 (6 bases). The sequence was obtained from a woman between 18 and 30 years old with Graves' hyperthyroidism. The sequenced material came from blood. CDR3 DNA sequence: TGTGCCAGCAGGGACAGTAGCATGAACACTGAAGCTTTCTTT. It yields the protein CASRDSSMNTEAFF.